This T cell receptor (beta chain) is from a study of cytomegalovirus exposure and HLA in healthy donors. 60 Vbeta and 13 Jbeta primers were used in PCR. Original data processing: It was a later analysis that counted approximately 81 million unique TCR beta chains, of which some 9.9 million were shared. Libraries were prepared by immunoSEQ multiplex PCR; TCRdb keeps only in-frame clonotypes and omits some of them. The V and J calls and clone size are taken from that table; D and trimming were inferred from the DNA. The data show 90,000 to 150,000 clones, 65% to 75% seen once. Looked up from germline, CDR1 is MDHEN and CDR2 is SYDVKM. This CDR3 comprises 14 residues. Between the trimmed V and J ends, which lost 6 bases and 2 bases, there was a span of 10 bases. Nominally healthy donors were sampled, though unrecorded immune exposures were likely. The study, taken as a whole, reports: Excluded were some V segments that proved indistinguishable, including TRBV6-2 and TRBV6-3. Trimming of TCR beta V- and J-genes showed a link, identified in a later analysis, to a missense DCLRE1C variant.

Turning to this clone: What it recognizes is unknown.

The sample comprised PBMCs. The chain joins TRBV28 to TRBJ1-4, with D perhaps matching TRBD1 (5 bases). This sequence originates from a woman in her 50s in good health and CMV-seropositive. CDR3 bases: TGTGCCAGCAGGCAGGGCACGACTAATGAAAAACTGTTTTTT. Translating it yields CASRQGTTNEKLFF.